These 22 T cell receptor beta chains were all obtained from the same sample, sequenced in a study of cytomegalovirus exposure and HLA in healthy donors. Here immunoSEQ multiplex PCR was the method, and the copy in TCRdb shows in-frame clones only, minus some. Among 200,000 to 300,000 clones listed, 80% to 95% were seen once. Material: PBMCs. Source of these receptors: a woman in her thirties in good health and CMV-seronegative.

The chain carries TRBV27 and TRBJ2-7, with TRBD1 as a possible D gene (6 bases). With 5 bases removed from V and 5 bases from J, the gap between germline ends came to 13 bases. From germline, CDR1 is MNHEY and CDR2 SMNVEV (reference sequence). The CDR3 runs 13 residues. The CDR3 protein is CASSLTGPNEQYF. In DNA form, the CDR3 reads TGTGCCAGCAGTCTCACAGGGCCGAACGAGCAGTACTTC.

The rearrangement links TRBV5-6 to TRBJ1-1; 9 nucleotides agree with TRBD1. After removal of 5 bases from V and 0 bases from J, the junction contained 8 bases not matched to a gene. The CDR3 is 16 residues long. The germline CDR1 and CDR2 sequences are SGHDT and YYEEEE. The CDR3 spells CASSRGTGKMNTEAFF. In DNA form, the CDR3 reads TGTGCCAGCAGTCGCGGGACAGGGAAAATGAACACTGAAGCTTTCTTT.

CDR3 bases: TGCGCCAGCAGCTTGGCGCCCGGGATTACTGAAGCTTTCTTT. Its translation: CASSLAPGITEAFF. The V and J genes are TRBV5-1 and TRBJ1-1; no firm D call. The germline V and J ends were trimmed by 0 bases and 5 bases, with 11 bases remaining between them. This CDR3 is built from 14 residues. The V gene's germline CDR1 is SGHRS and CDR2 YFSETQ.

V is TRBV28 and J is TRBJ2-6; 8 bases are shared with TRBD2. This CDR3 region has 17 residues. Trimming at V came to 5 bases and at J to 1 base, leaving 7 bases not matched to a gene. Germline loops: CDR1 MDHEN, CDR2 SYDVKM. CDR3: CASSKAGVSSGANVLTF. In DNA form, the CDR3 reads TGTGCCAGCAGTAAAGCGGGAGTTTCGTCTGGGGCCAACGTCCTGACTTTC. The complete variable domain, with remaining parts taken from reference TRBV28 and TRBJ2-6, reads DVKVTQSSRYLVKRTGEKVFLECVQDMDHENMFWYRQDPGLGLRLIYFSYDVKMKEKGDIPEGYSVSREKKERFSLILESASTNQTSMYLCASSKAGVSSGANVLTFGAGSRLTVL.

The chain is built from TRBV25-1 and TRBJ2-2, with D perhaps given as TRBD1 or TRBD2 (6 bases each). The V gene's germline CDR1 is MGHDK and CDR2 SYGVNS. There are 18 residues in the CDR3. Trimming left V 4 bases short and J 2 bases short, with 20 bases between. The CDR3 sequence: CASSVPGGAAGNTGELFF. As DNA, the CDR3 is TGTGCCAGCAGTGTCCCCGGGGGCGCGGCGGGTAACACCGGGGAGCTGTTTTTT.

The chain recombines TRBV2 with TRBJ2-5, with 9 bases lining up with TRBD2. This CDR3 comprises 15 residues. The trim removed 8 bases at V and 0 bases at J, leaving 7 bases unmatched. CDR1 SNHLY and CDR2 FYNNEI come from the germline V gene. This chain's CDR3 is CASLKLAGYQETQYF. As DNA, the CDR3 is TGTGCCAGCTTGAAGCTAGCGGGGTACCAAGAGACCCAGTACTTC. Variable domain in full (rest from reference TRBV2 and TRBJ2-5): EPEVTQTPSHQVTQMGQEVILRCVPISNHLYFYWYRQILGQKVEFLVSFYNNEISEKSEIFDDQFSVERPDGSNFTLKIRSTKLEDSAMYFCASLKLAGYQETQYFGPGTRLLVL.

The V gene is TRBV4-1, the J gene TRBJ2-7, with 8 nucleotides matching TRBD2. The J segment lost 6 bases and the V segment lost 0 bases, leaving 7 bases of the junction unmatched. The CDR3 is 15 residues long. Germline V gene data show CDR1 as MGHRA and CDR2 as YSYEKL. The CDR3 reads CASSQDPGGAREQYF. The CDR3 DNA sequence: TGCGCCAGCAGCCAAGATCCCGGGGGGGCTCGCGAGCAGTACTTC.

This rearrangement joins TRBV28 to TRBJ2-7; either TRBD1 or TRBD2 may fit D (5 bases each). There are 13 residues in the CDR3. The V end lost 7 bases, the J end lost 4 bases, and 14 bases lay between the germline ends. Germline V gene sequence: CDR1 MDHEN, CDR2 SYDVKM. The CDR3 loop is CASTGTPPYEQYF. CDR3 sequence (DNA): TGTGCCAGCACCGGGACCCCACCTTACGAGCAGTACTTC.

J is TRBJ2-2 and V is TRBV2, with D maybe TRBD2 (5 bases). The CDR3 consists of 15 residues. Trimming removed 3 bases at V and 3 bases at J, with 11 bases between. Germline V gene lookup returns CDR1 SNHLY and CDR2 FYNNEI. This chain's CDR3 is CASSDSGSYTGELFF. In DNA form, the CDR3 reads TGTGCCAGCAGTGACTCGGGGAGCTACACCGGGGAGCTGTTTTTT. Full variable domain (rest looked up from reference TRBV2 and TRBJ2-2): EPEVTQTPSHQVTQMGQEVILRCVPISNHLYFYWYRQILGQKVEFLVSFYNNEISEKSEIFDDQFSVERPDGSNFTLKIRSTKLEDSAMYFCASSDSGSYTGELFFGEGSRLTVL.

This chain joins TRBV29-1 and TRBJ1-1; weak D call: TRBD1 (6 bases). V lost 5 bases and J 4 bases, leaving 11 bases between the germline ends. This CDR3 contains 12 residues. In germline, CDR1 is SQVTM, CDR2 ANQGSEA. The CDR3 sequence is CSVTGGVTEAFF. The CDR3 DNA reads TGCAGCGTTACGGGGGGCGTCACTGAAGCTTTCTTT.

The chain has TRBV27 and TRBJ2-7; no reliable D call. From germline, CDR1 is MNHEY and CDR2 SMNVEV (reference sequence). The CDR3 spans 13 residues. The V and J ends lost 3 bases and 2 bases respectively, with 8 bases between them. The DNA of the CDR3 is TGTGCCAGCAGTTTGGGGTGGACCTACGAGCAGTACTTC. Translation gives CASSLGWTYEQYF.

V gene TRBV7-2 combines with J gene TRBJ2-7; 9 nucleotides agree with TRBD2. Looked up from germline, CDR1 is SGHTA and CDR2 is FQGNSA. This CDR3 has 15 amino acids. With 5 bases clipped from V and 0 bases from J, the junction kept 5 bases outside the gene matches. The CDR3 DNA follows: TGTGCCAGCAGCGAGGAGACTAGCGGCTCCTACGAGCAGTACTTC. Translated: CASSEETSGSYEQYF.

V gene TRBV30 combines with J gene TRBJ2-4; a possible D gene is TRBD2 (5 bases). The length of the CDR3 is 18 residues. V lost 2 bases to trimming and J lost 0 bases, with 20 bases between them. Germline CDR1 and CDR2: GTSNPN and SVGIG (reference sequence). CDR3: CAWSFGNRWFQAKNIQYF. CDR3 sequence (DNA): TGTGCCTGGAGTTTCGGGAACCGTTGGTTTCAAGCCAAAAACATTCAGTACTTC.

V gene TRBV2 combines with J gene TRBJ2-3; 10 bases align to TRBD2. J was trimmed by 4 bases and V by 7 bases; bases with no gene match: 11. Germline V gives CDR1 SNHLY, CDR2 FYNNEI. The CDR3 is 16 residues long. CDR3 amino acids: CASTFRLAGDSDTQYF. The CDR3 DNA reads as TGTGCCAGCACTTTTCGGCTAGCGGGAGATTCAGATACGCAGTATTTT.

This chain joins TRBV4-1 and TRBJ2-7; tentative D call: TRBD2 (5 bases). There are 17 residues in the CDR3. V was pared by 2 bases and J by 2 bases, with 19 bases between. Germline V gives CDR1 MGHRA, CDR2 YSYEKL. The CDR3, as DNA: TGCGCCAGCAGCCAATCCCCTCCGGGCGCGGGCCCCTACGAGCAGTACTTC. Translating gives CASSQSPPGAGPYEQYF.

V is TRBV7-9 and J is TRBJ2-4; 12 bases line up with TRBD1. The CDR3 is 15 residues long. V gave up 5 bases and J gave up 6 bases; unmatched junction bases: 5. CDR1 is SEHNR, CDR2 FQNEAQ, per germline (reference sequence). Here the CDR3 reads CASSEKGQGANIQYF. CDR3 in DNA: TGTGCCAGCAGCGAAAAGGGACAGGGGGCAAACATTCAGTACTTC.

V usage is TRBV5-1 and J usage is TRBJ1-2; TRBD1 matches at 8 bases. V was clipped by 4 bases and J by 5 bases; unmatched bases: 7. This CDR3 has 14 amino acids. Germline V gene lookup returns CDR1 SGHRS and CDR2 YFSETQ. CDR3 DNA: TGCGCCAGCAGCGATGGACAGGGCGGGTATGGCTACACCTTC. It is translated as CASSDGQGGYGYTF.

The rearrangement joins TRBV5-1 to TRBJ2-2; 7 bases align to TRBD1. The CDR3 runs to 22 residues. Trimming removed 1 base from V and 0 bases from J; junction bases left unmatched: 21. Germline V CDR1 and CDR2: SGHRS, YFSETQ. The CDR3 nucleotides are TGCGCCAGCAGCTTGCCAACAGGGGTGGCCTCATCCTCCGGCGCGAACACCGGGGAGCTGTTTTTT. Protein: CASSLPTGVASSSGANTGELFF.

The V call is TRBV4-2, the J call TRBJ2-1, with 13 nucleotides matching TRBD2. Germline V lookup: CDR1 LGHNA, CDR2 YNFKEQ. The CDR3 totals 16 residues. The J segment lost 5 bases and the V segment lost 2 bases, leaving 3 bases of the junction unmatched. The CDR3 sequence: CASSQQLAGGNNEQFF. As DNA, the CDR3 is TGTGCCAGCAGCCAACAACTAGCGGGGGGGAACAATGAGCAGTTCTTC.

This chain connects TRBV19 to TRBJ2-1; 7 positions match TRBD2. The CDR3 totals 15 residues. Germline CDR1 is LNHDA and CDR2 is SQIVND (reference sequence). V gave up 5 bases and J gave up 3 bases; unmatched junction bases: 7. In DNA, the CDR3 is TGTGCCAGTAGTGCCCGGGCTAGCGGCTACAATGAGCAGTTCTTC. The encoded protein is CASSARASGYNEQFF.

This clone was detected only once. The V gene is TRBV7-2, the J gene TRBJ2-1; 9 bases fit TRBD2. The CDR3 consists of 15 residues. J was trimmed by 6 bases and V by 1 base; bases with no gene match: 4. Germline V lookup: CDR1 SGHTA, CDR2 FQGNSA. CDR3 DNA sequence: TGTGCCAGCAGCTTAGTGTCGCGGGAGGGCAATGAGCAGTTCTTC. It codes for CASSLVSREGNEQFF.

The sample holds one count of this clone. The genes are TRBV25-1 and TRBJ1-2; D is uncertain. Trimming took 0 bases from V and 1 from J, leaving 9 bases between them. Germline CDR1 MGHDK, CDR2 SYGVNS. The CDR3 totals 15 residues. CDR3 bases: TGTGCCAGCAGTGAATACATGGTCGGTAACTATGGCTACACCTTC. Encoded protein: CASSEYMVGNYGYTF.